This T cell receptor beta chain emerged from a study of shared clonotypes between healthy human individuals. About the study: The people who gave samples were two women and a few men aged 18 to 49.

CD45RO-negative, CCR7-selected cells formed the naive CD8 fraction, which excluded terminally differentiated effector memory CD45RA+ cells. General study findings and limits: Clonotypes shared by all four donors outscored non-shared clonotypes in generation probability. Estimated richness was generally greater in naive than memory subsets.

This CDR3 has 17 amino acids. CDR1 and CDR2 from the germline V gene are SNHLY and FYNNEI. After removal of 1 base from V and 4 bases from J, the junction contained 3 bases not matched to a gene. Method: immunoSEQ multiplex PCR; TCRdb's copy keeps in-frame clones and lacks some. The sample carries approximately 600,000 clones, 95% recorded once. This clone was counted once. Its antigen is currently unknown. This sequence originates from a woman in her 30s in good health. The chain employs TRBV2 and TRBJ2-1, with 14 positions matching TRBD2. Specimen: naive CD8+ T cells sorted from blood. In DNA form, the CDR3 reads TGTGCCAGCAGTGAAGGGGGACTAGCGGGAGAGTACAATGAGCAGTTCTTC. As protein: CASSEGGLAGEYNEQFF. The full variable domain, with the rest looked up from reference TRBV2 and TRBJ2-1, is EPEVTQTPSHQVTQMGQEVILRCVPISNHLYFYWYRQILGQKVEFLVSFYNNEISEKSEIFDDQFSVERPDGSNFTLKIRSTKLEDSAMYFCASSEGGLAGEYNEQFFGPGTRLTVL.